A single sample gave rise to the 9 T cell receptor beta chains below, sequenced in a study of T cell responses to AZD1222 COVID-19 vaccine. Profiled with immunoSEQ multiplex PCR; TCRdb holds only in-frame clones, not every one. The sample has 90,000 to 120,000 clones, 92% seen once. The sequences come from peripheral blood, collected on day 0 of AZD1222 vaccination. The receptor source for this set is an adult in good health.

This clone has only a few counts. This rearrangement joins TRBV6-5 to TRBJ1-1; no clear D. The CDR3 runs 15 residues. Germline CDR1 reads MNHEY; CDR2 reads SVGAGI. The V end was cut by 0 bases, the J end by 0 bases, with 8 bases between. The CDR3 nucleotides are TGTGCCAGCAGTTACTCGAAGGCGGTGAACACTGAAGCTTTCTTT. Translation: CASSYSKAVNTEAFF.

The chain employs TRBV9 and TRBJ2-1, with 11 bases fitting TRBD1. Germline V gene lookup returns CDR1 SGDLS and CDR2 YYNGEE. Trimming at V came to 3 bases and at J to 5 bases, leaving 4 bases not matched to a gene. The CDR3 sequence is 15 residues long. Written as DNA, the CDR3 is TGTGCCAGCAGCGCGGACAGGGGGCTTAACAATGAGCAGTTCTTC. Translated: CASSADRGLNNEQFF.

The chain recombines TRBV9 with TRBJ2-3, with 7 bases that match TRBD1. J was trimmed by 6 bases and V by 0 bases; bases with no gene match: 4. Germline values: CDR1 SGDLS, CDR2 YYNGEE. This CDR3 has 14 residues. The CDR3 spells CASSVGGQRDTQYF. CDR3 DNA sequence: TGTGCCAGCAGCGTAGGGGGACAGCGGGATACGCAGTATTTT.

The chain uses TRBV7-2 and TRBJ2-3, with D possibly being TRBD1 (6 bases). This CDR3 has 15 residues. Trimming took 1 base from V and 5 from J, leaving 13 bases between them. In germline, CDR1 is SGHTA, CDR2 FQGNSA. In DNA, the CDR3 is TGTGCCAGCAGCTTAGTTAGCCAGGGGCTAGATACGCAGTATTTT. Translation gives CASSLVSQGLDTQYF.

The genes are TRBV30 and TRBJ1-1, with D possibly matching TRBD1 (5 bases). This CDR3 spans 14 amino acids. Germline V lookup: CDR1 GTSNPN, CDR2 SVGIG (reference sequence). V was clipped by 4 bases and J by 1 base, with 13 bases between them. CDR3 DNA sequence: TGTGCCTGGATCTGGGGCCGTAGGAACACTGAAGCTTTCTTT. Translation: CAWIWGRRNTEAFF.

CDR3 in DNA: TGTGCTAGTGAGCCGGGACCTCGGGGAGCTTTCTTT. Translating gives CASEPGPRGAFF. This sequence joins TRBV12-5 and TRBJ1-1; tentative D call: TRBD1 (5 bases). There are 12 residues in the CDR3. V lost 7 bases and J lost 10, with 16 bases in between. CDR1 is LGHNT, CDR2 FRNRAP, per germline. The whole variable domain, filled in from reference TRBV12-5 and TRBJ1-1, reads DARVTQTPRHKVTEMGQEVTMRCQPILGHNTVFWYRQTMMQGLELLAYFRNRAPLDDSGMPKDRFSAEMPDATLATLKIQPSEPRDSAVYFCASEPGPRGAFFGQGTRLTVV.

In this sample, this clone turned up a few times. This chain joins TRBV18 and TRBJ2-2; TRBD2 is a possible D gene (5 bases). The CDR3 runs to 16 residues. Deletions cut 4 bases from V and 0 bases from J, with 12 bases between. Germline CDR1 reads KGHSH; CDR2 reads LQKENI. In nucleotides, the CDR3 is TGTGCCAGCTCACTCCTCGGACTGGCGAACACCGGGGAGCTGTTTTTT. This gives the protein CASSLLGLANTGELFF.

This CDR3 reads CASGQTTDTQYF. The CDR3, as DNA: TGTGCCAGCGGACAGACCACAGATACGCAGTATTTT. The V and J genes are TRBV2 and TRBJ2-3; weak D call: TRBD1 (6 bases). Trimming shortened V by 8 bases and J by 2 bases, and 8 bases separated the two germline ends. This CDR3 spans 12 amino acids. Germline lookup yields CDR1 SNHLY and CDR2 FYNNEI.

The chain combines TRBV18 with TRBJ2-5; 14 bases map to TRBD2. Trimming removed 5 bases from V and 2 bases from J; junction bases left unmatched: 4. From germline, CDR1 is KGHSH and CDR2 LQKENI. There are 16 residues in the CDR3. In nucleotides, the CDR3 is TGTGCCAGCTCATTCCGACTAGCGGGGGGGCAAGAGACCCAGTACTTC. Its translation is CASSFRLAGGQETQYF.